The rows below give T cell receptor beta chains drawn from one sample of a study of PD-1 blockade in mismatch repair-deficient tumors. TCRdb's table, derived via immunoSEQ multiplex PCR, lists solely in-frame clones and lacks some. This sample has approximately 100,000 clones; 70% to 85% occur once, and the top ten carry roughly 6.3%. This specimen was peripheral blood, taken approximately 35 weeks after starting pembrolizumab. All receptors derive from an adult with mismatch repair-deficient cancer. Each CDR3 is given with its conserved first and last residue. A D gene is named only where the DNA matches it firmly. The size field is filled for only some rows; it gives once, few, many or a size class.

CDR3nt: TGTGCCAGCAGCTTTCGTCCGGCCGGGGAGCTGTTTTTT; CDR3aa: CASSFRPAGELFF; abundance: once; d_gene: NA; j_gene: TRBJ2-2; v_gene: TRBV7-9
CDR3nt: TGTGCCAGCAGCGTAGAGACTACGAACACCGGGGAGCTGTTTTTT; CDR3aa: CASSVETTNTGELFF; abundance: NA; d_gene: NA; j_gene: TRBJ2-2; v_gene: TRBV9
CDR3nt: TGTGCCAGCAGCCGAGGGACTAGCGGTTACAATGAGCAGTTCTTC; CDR3aa: CASSRGTSGYNEQFF; abundance: NA; d_gene: TRBD2; j_gene: TRBJ2-1; v_gene: TRBV6-5
CDR3nt: TGTGCCATCAGTGATATCACTGAAGCTTTCTTT; CDR3aa: CAISDITEAFF; abundance: NA; d_gene: NA; j_gene: TRBJ1-1; v_gene: TRBV10-3
CDR3nt: TGTGCCAGCAGTGAAGCGCTGCAGGGGGTCTACGAGCAGTACTTC; CDR3aa: CASSEALQGVYEQYF; abundance: NA; d_gene: TRBD1; j_gene: TRBJ2-7; v_gene: TRBV6-1
CDR3nt: TGTGCCAGCAGCCCCGGGCGAAGAGCAACTAATGAAAAACTGTTTTTT; CDR3aa: CASSPGRRATNEKLFF; abundance: NA; d_gene: NA; j_gene: TRBJ1-4; v_gene: TRBV7-2
CDR3nt: TGTGCCAGCAGCTTGTTATATGAGAGCCCCTACGAGCAGTACTTC; CDR3aa: CASSLLYESPYEQYF; abundance: NA; d_gene: NA; j_gene: TRBJ2-7; v_gene: TRBV5-6
CDR3nt: TGCACCAGCACCATCACTAGGGGAGGTGCGGAGTACTTC; CDR3aa: CTSTITRGGAEYF; abundance: NA; d_gene: NA; j_gene: TRBJ2-7; v_gene: TRBV1
CDR3nt: TGTGCCTGGAGACAGACAGGTCCCGGCGAGCAGTACTTC; CDR3aa: CAWRQTGPGEQYF; abundance: NA; d_gene: NA; j_gene: TRBJ2-7; v_gene: TRBV30
CDR3nt: TGTGCCAGTAGTATCGGCGGCAGGGGGTTCGGCTACACCTTC; CDR3aa: CASSIGGRGFGYTF; abundance: many; d_gene: TRBD1; j_gene: TRBJ1-2; v_gene: TRBV19
CDR3nt: TGTGCTAGCAGCCTTAGTGTGGCGGGGGCAGATACGCAGTATTTT; CDR3aa: CASSLSVAGADTQYF; abundance: NA; d_gene: TRBD2; j_gene: TRBJ2-3; v_gene: TRBV7-7